Sequencing of this T cell receptor (beta chain) was carried out in a study of T-cell reconstitution after alpha-beta-depleted transplantation in children (dated by TCRdb to the mid-2010s). Regarding the study in general: T-cell immune reconstitution after TCRalphabeta/CD19-depleted allogeneic hematopoietic cell transplantation in children was quantitatively tracked in the study by means of TCR repertoire profiling. Beyond this particular receptor, the publication reports: In some patients, the high TCRbeta diversity seen at day 60 was put down to recipient T cells and intrathymic progenitors that had survived conditioning. About two months after transplant, the apparently early recovery of alphabetaT-cell counts reportedly depended on just several hundred clones that had expanded rapidly and came from non-depleted graft cells. Over the following months the frequencies of hyperexpanded clones went down, and after one year T-cell counts and TCRbeta diversity were mostly credited to newly produced T cells.

Note on this clonotype: Its antigen is not yet known. Base qualities were left out, and no much larger clone turns up one base away.

What the treatment or condition label conveys for this sample: allogeneic hematopoietic cell transplantation with graft depleted of TCRalphabeta T cells and CD19 B cells. The children who served as transplant recipients had been given grafts of TCRalphabeta/CD19-depleted allogeneic hematopoietic cells. Library preparation employed PCR. Sequencing took place on an Illumina HiSeq 2500. TCR library preparation used molecular barcoding, with unique molecular identifiers applied to normalize quantification of the TCRbeta repertoire. TCRdb itself trimmed the public reads at Q25 with fastp, ran MiXCR and retained productive beta chains. All rows with the same CDR3 protein become a single entry with the most common DNA and genes. The sample includes about a million distinct CDR3 sequences, with less than 30% observed a single time. The ten largest clones capture about 28% of the sample. The V end gives up 5 bases and the J end 10 bases, leaving 11 bases in the junction not matched to a gene. From its cysteine to its phenylalanine, the CDR3 spans 15 amino acids. Of all the DNA, just the CDR3 is kept, 45 bases in frame from base 1. The germline V gene specifies SGHRS as CDR1 and YFSETQ as CDR2.

The receptor was isolated from a boy under two years old who had a stem cell transplant for SCID, so the T cells may come from the graft donor. Here the sequenced sample was PBMCs, mostly from graft donor cells, taken 360 days after TCRalphabeta/CD19-depleted stem cell transplant. The rearranged segments are TRBV5-1 and TRBJ2-1; 11 of the junction bases match TRBD2. CDR3 reads: CASRLSGGANGEQFF. The DNA sequence reads TGCGCCAGCAGACTTAGCGGGGGGGCGAACGGCGAGCAGTTCTTC.